Below, 3 T cell receptor beta chains from the same sample are listed, as sequenced in a study of T-cell reconstitution after alpha-beta-depleted transplantation in children. TCRbeta library construction was performed incorporating unique molecular identifiers. TCRdb fed the PCR reads into MiXCR, producing one record per CDR3 protein. The sample records some 500,000 distinct CDR3 sequences, around a third being singletons. Sequences were derived from PBMCs from the stem cell graft donor, sampled from the stem cell graft. The receptors were gathered from a human donor who donated a stem cell graft to a child with aplastic anemia.

The rearrangement joins TRBV6-1 to TRBJ1-2; no definite D call. Trimming removed 1 base at V and 2 bases at J, with 8 bases between. Germline V gene data show CDR1 as MNHNS and CDR2 as SASEGT. The CDR3 has 14 residues. This CDR3 is CASSEETRNYGYTF. The DNA of the CDR3 is TGTGCCAGCAGTGAAGAAACGCGAAACTATGGCTACACCTTC.

This chain joins TRBV12-3 or TRBV12-4 and TRBJ1-2; D is uncertain. V was cut by 7 bases and J by 2 bases, with 11 bases left in between. The CDR3 spans 13 residues. The CDR3 here is CASTSDTNYGYTF. CDR3 coding DNA: TGTGCCAGCACCTCAGACACAAACTATGGCTACACCTTC.

This clonotype has only a few counts. The chain recombines TRBV5-1 with TRBJ2-2; 9 positions agree with TRBD2. V trimming: 2 bases; J trimming: 6 bases; junction bases outside the gene matches: 5. The CDR3 totals 15 residues. Germline CDR1 is SGHRS and CDR2 is YFSETQ. The DNA of the CDR3 is TGCGCCAGCAGCTTCTTAGCGGGAGAGGCCGGGGAGCTGTTTTTT. The encoded protein is CASSFLAGEAGELFF.